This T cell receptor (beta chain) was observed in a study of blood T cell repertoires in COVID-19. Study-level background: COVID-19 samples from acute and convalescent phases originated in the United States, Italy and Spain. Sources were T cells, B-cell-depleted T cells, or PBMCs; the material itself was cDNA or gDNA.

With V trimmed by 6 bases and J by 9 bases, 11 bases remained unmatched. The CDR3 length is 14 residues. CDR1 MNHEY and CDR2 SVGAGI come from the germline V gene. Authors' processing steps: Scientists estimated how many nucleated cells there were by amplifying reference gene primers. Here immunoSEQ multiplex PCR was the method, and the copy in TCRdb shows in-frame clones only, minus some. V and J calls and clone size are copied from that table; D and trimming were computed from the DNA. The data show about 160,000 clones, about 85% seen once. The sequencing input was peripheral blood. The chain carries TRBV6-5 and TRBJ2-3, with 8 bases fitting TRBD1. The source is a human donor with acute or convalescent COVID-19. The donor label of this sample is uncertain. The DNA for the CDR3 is TGTGCCAGCAGCTCGGGACAGGCCCCTTCCACGCAGTATTTT. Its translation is CASSSGQAPSTQYF.